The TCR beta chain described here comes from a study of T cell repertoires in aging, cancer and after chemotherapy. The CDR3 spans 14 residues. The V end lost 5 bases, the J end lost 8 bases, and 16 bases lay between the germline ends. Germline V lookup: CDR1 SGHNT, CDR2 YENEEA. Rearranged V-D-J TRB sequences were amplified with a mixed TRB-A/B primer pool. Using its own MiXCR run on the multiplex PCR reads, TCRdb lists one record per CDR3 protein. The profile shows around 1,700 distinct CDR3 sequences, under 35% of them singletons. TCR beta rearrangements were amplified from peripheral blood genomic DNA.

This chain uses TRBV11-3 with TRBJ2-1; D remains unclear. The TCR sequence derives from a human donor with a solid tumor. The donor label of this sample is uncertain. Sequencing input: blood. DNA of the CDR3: TGTGCCAGCAGCGCCCGGTCGGGCCCGGATGAGCAGTTCTTC. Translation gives CASSARSGPDEQFF.